This entry is about one TCR beta chain. The germline CDR1 and CDR2 sequences are MNHNS and SASEGT. Trimming at V came to 4 bases and at J to 5 bases, leaving 5 bases not matched to a gene. The CDR3 consists of 14 residues. The source of the sample is a study of cytomegalovirus exposure and HLA in healthy donors. The study ran its PCR with 60 Vbeta and 13 Jbeta primers. Clones were sequenced by immunoSEQ multiplex PCR, and TCRdb holds only the in-frame ones, with some missing. This table holds 55,000 to 70,000 clones, approximately 80% found once. V usage is TRBV6-1 and J usage is TRBJ2-1; 7 bases align to TRBD1. The source is a middle-aged woman in good health and CMV-seronegative. The sequencing input was PBMCs. The CDR3 loop is CASSARDSDNEQFF. The DNA for the CDR3 is TGTGCCAGCAGTGCCCGGGACAGTGACAATGAGCAGTTCTTC.